Listed below are T cell receptor beta chains from one sample, sequenced in a study of cytomegalovirus exposure and HLA in healthy donors. TCRdb's table, derived via immunoSEQ multiplex PCR, lists solely in-frame clones and lacks some. There are about 150,000 clones in the sample; just over 85% occur only once, and approximately 2% lies in the top ten. The sequenced sample consisted of PBMCs. These TCRs come from a human donor in good health. CDR3s include the opening cysteine and the closing phenylalanine or tryptophan. A D gene is named only where the DNA matches it firmly. The size of a clone is reported for some rows only, either as once, few or many, or as a class for expanded clones.

v_call	clone_size	j_call	d_call	cdr3_aa	cdr3_nt
TRBV20-1	NA	TRBJ1-2	NA	CSARGVYGYTF	TGCAGTGCTAGGGGCGTCTATGGCTACACCTTC
TRBV6-4	once	TRBJ1-2	NA	CASRPALFRGYTF	TGTGCCAGCAGGCCTGCCCTATTTCGCGGCTACACCTTC
TRBV6-5	NA	TRBJ2-4	TRBD1	CASSYSRDRENIQYF	TGTGCCAGCAGTTACTCAAGGGACAGGGAGAACATTCAGTACTTC
TRBV7-3	NA	TRBJ2-1	TRBD2	CASSRGLAGEQFF	TGTGCCAGCAGCCGCGGACTAGCTGGTGAGCAGTTCTTC
TRBV7-2	NA	TRBJ2-3	NA	CASSLAAGVDTQYF	TGTGCCAGCAGCTTAGCAGCTGGAGTCGATACGCAGTATTTT
TRBV5-6	NA	TRBJ1-1	TRBD1	CASSSDREYTEAFF	TGTGCCAGCAGCTCTGACAGGGAGTACACTGAAGCTTTCTTT
TRBV2	NA	TRBJ2-7	NA	CASGGGVSYEQYF	TGTGCCAGCGGAGGGGGGGTCTCCTACGAGCAGTACTTC
TRBV5-1	NA	TRBJ1-1	NA	CASSYDSTEAFF	TGCGCCAGCAGCTACGACAGTACTGAAGCTTTCTTT
TRBV28	NA	TRBJ2-5	NA	CASSPSGVIRNQETQYF	TGTGCCAGCAGTCCTTCAGGGGTCATCAGAAACCAAGAGACCCAGTACTTC
TRBV30	NA	TRBJ1-2	TRBD1	CAWSLTGTGAGYTF	TGTGCCTGGAGTCTAACCGGGACAGGGGCCGGCTACACCTTC
TRBV27	NA	TRBJ1-1	NA	CASSLGGWGIGDTEAFF	TGTGCCAGCAGTTTGGGGGGGTGGGGAATTGGGGACACTGAAGCTTTCTTT
TRBV4-3	NA	TRBJ2-1	TRBD1	CASSQAAGTVHFF	TGCGCCAGCAGCCAAGCCGCCGGGACAGTTCATTTCTTC
TRBV2	NA	TRBJ1-1	TRBD1	CASKLGTGGAGTEAFF	TGTGCCAGCAAGCTGGGGACAGGGGGCGCGGGCACTGAAGCTTTCTTT
TRBV7-9	NA	TRBJ1-1	NA	CASSLEGVRTTEAFF	TGTGCCAGCAGCTTAGAGGGGGTCCGGACCACTGAAGCTTTCTTT
TRBV6-5	few	TRBJ1-6	NA	CASSYSGDNSPLHF	TGTGCCAGCAGTTACTCAGGGGATAATTCACCCCTCCACTTT
TRBV5-5	few	TRBJ2-7	NA	CASSSLRALHEQYF	TGTGCCAGCAGCTCACTCAGGGCTCTCCACGAGCAGTACTTC
TRBV19	NA	TRBJ1-5	NA	CASSGSGYQPQHF	TGTGCCAGTAGCGGATCGGGATATCAGCCCCAGCATTTT
TRBV27	once	TRBJ2-3	NA	CASSLLPGAGTDTQYF	TGTGCCAGCAGTTTATTGCCAGGGGCGGGCACAGATACGCAGTATTTT
TRBV20-1	NA	TRBJ2-7	TRBD1	CSAGQGYEQYF	TGCAGTGCAGGACAGGGCTACGAGCAGTACTTC
TRBV2	NA	TRBJ2-5	NA	CASLGGEYQETQYF	TGTGCCAGCTTGGGGGGAGAGTACCAAGAGACCCAGTACTTC
TRBV5-1	few	TRBJ2-7	NA	CASSLEPGNPYEQYF	TGCGCCAGCAGCTTGGAACCAGGGAATCCCTACGAGCAGTACTTC
TRBV27	NA	TRBJ2-1	TRBD2	CASSPDYSGRADGEQFF	TGTGCCAGCAGTCCGGACTATAGCGGGAGGGCCGATGGTGAGCAGTTCTTC
TRBV2	NA	TRBJ2-7	NA	CASSDQVYEQYF	TGTGCCAGCAGTGATCAGGTCTACGAGCAGTACTTC
TRBV7-2	NA	TRBJ1-3	NA	CASSLWGSTNTIYF	TGTGCCAGCAGCTTATGGGGCTCTACAAACACCATATATTTT
TRBV7-2	NA	TRBJ1-1	NA	CASSLGQNTEAFF	TGTGCCAGCAGCTTGGGGCAGAACACTGAAGCTTTCTTT
TRBV27	once	TRBJ2-2	NA	CASSLRAAQTTNTGELFF	TGTGCCAGCAGTTTAAGGGCGGCACAGACTACGAACACCGGGGAGCTGTTTTTT
TRBV21-1	NA	TRBJ1-5	NA	CASSKGGGAGNQPQHF	TGTGCCAGCAGCAAAGGAGGAGGGGCCGGCAATCAGCCCCAGCATTTT
TRBV2	few	TRBJ2-7	NA	CASSESQTYYEQYF	TGTGCCAGCAGTGAGTCCCAGACATACTACGAGCAGTACTTC
TRBV7-2	few	TRBJ2-7	NA	CASSLGTAYSEQYF	TGTGCCAGCAGCTTAGGGACAGCCTATTCCGAGCAGTACTTC
TRBV28	NA	TRBJ2-6	TRBD2	CASNHAGGAWSGANVLTF	TGTGCCAGCAACCATGCGGGGGGCGCTTGGTCTGGGGCCAACGTCCTGACTTTC
TRBV4-2	few	TRBJ2-7	NA	CASSRKQETNYEQYF	TGTGCCAGCAGCCGAAAACAGGAGACCAACTACGAGCAGTACTTC
TRBV30	few	TRBJ1-5	TRBD1	CAWSLRGRPGNQPQHF	TGTGCCTGGAGTCTCAGGGGGCGCCCTGGCAATCAGCCCCAGCATTTT
TRBV10-3	NA	TRBJ1-1	NA	CAISGWDTEAFF	TGTGCCATCAGCGGGTGGGACACTGAAGCTTTCTTT
TRBV7-2	NA	TRBJ2-3	TRBD2	CASSLVGLAGDTQYF	TGTGCCAGCAGCCTCGTAGGGCTAGCGGGAGATACGCAGTATTTT
TRBV11-2	once	TRBJ1-2	TRBD1	CASSLDRPPDRVNGYTF	TGTGCCAGCAGCTTAGATAGGCCTCCAGACAGGGTCAACGGCTACACCTTC
TRBV28	few	TRBJ1-1	TRBD1	CASSRIGTGGTEAFF	TGTGCCAGCAGTCGGATAGGGACAGGGGGCACTGAAGCTTTCTTT
TRBV5-6	NA	TRBJ1-2	NA	CASSLNRETFNYGYTF	TGTGCCAGCAGCTTGAACAGGGAAACTTTTAACTATGGCTACACCTTC
TRBV5-3	NA	TRBJ2-1	TRBD2	CARRLDSTMDGRVNEQFF	TGTGCCAGAAGGTTGGATTCCACTATGGACGGGAGGGTCAATGAGCAGTTCTTC
TRBV4-2	NA	TRBJ1-2	TRBD1	CASSQPDRSDGYTF	TGTGCCAGCAGCCAACCGGACAGGTCGGATGGCTACACCTTC
TRBV27	NA	TRBJ1-5	NA	CASKEGNQPQHF	TGTGCCAGCAAGGAGGGTAATCAGCCCCAGCATTTT
TRBV18	NA	TRBJ2-1	TRBD2	CASSPPGLAGGSSYNEQFF	TGTGCCAGCTCACCACCGGGACTAGCGGGAGGCAGCTCCTACAATGAGCAGTTCTTC
TRBV7-9	NA	TRBJ2-2	NA	CASSSDTNTGELFF	TGTGCCAGCAGTTCAGACACGAACACCGGGGAGCTGTTTTTT
TRBV4-3	once	TRBJ1-1	NA	CASSQDYDMNTEAFF	TGCGCCAGCAGCCAAGATTACGACATGAACACTGAAGCTTTCTTT
TRBV2	NA	TRBJ2-3	NA	CASSDLATPTSTDTQYF	TGTGCCAGCAGTGACTTAGCGACACCCACCTCCACAGATACGCAGTATTTT
TRBV4-1	NA	TRBJ1-5	TRBD1	CASSQLTGDPDQPQHF	TGCGCCAGCAGCCAATTGACAGGGGACCCGGATCAGCCCCAGCATTTT